What follows are 9 T cell receptor beta chains derived from one specimen sequenced in a study of T cells after yellow fever vaccination. TCRdb fed the 5' RACE reads into MiXCR, producing one record per CDR3 protein. This sample carries around 400,000 distinct CDR3 sequences, more than 9% of them seen once, and the ten largest clones take roughly 18%. Sequences were derived from PBMCs, sampled on the day of the first yellow fever vaccination. Receptor source: a young man who received the YFV17D yellow fever vaccine.

The chain uses TRBV5-1 and TRBJ2-5, with TRBD1 matching over 11 bases. Trimming cost V 3 bases and J 2 bases; bases outside gene matches: 6. Germline V lookup: CDR1 SGHRS, CDR2 YFSETQ. The CDR3 loop spans 16 amino acids. The CDR3 spells CASSSPGQGVQETQYF. CDR3 DNA sequence: TGCGCCAGCAGCTCACCGGGACAGGGGGTGCAAGAGACCCAGTACTTC.

The CDR3 nucleotides are TGTGCCAGCAGTTTGACCGACAGCGACGGGGAGCTGTTTTTT. Its protein product is CASSLTDSDGELFF. The V and J genes are TRBV12-3 or TRBV12-4 and TRBJ2-2; D possibly corresponds to TRBD1 (5 bases). Trimming pared 3 bases from V and 7 bases from J, leaving 12 bases between. The CDR3 totals 14 residues.

This clonotype was counted a few times. The chain combines TRBV27 with TRBJ2-7; a possible D gene is TRBD1 (6 bases). Germline V gives CDR1 MNHEY, CDR2 SMNVEV (reference sequence). The CDR3 totals 14 residues. The V and J ends lost 2 bases and 4 bases respectively, with 12 bases between them. The CDR3 nucleotides are TGTGCCAGCAGTTTACTACAGGGACGGTACGAGCAGTACTTC. This encodes CASSLLQGRYEQYF.

This clonotype was seen more than once but under ten times. This sequence joins TRBV5-1 and TRBJ2-1, with D tentatively TRBD2 (5 bases). Between the trimmed V and J ends, which lost 0 bases and 8 bases, there was a span of 9 bases. This CDR3 spans 13 amino acids. Germline CDR1 SGHRS, CDR2 YFSETQ. The CDR3 nucleotides are TGCGCCAGCAGCTTGGGAGGGAGAGATGAGCAGTTCTTC. It is translated as CASSLGGRDEQFF.

This clonotype was seen a few times. The rearrangement links TRBV7-2 to TRBJ1-2; no clear D gene. The CDR3 has 14 amino acids. From germline, CDR1 is SGHTA and CDR2 FQGNSA. Trimming removed 5 bases at V and 3 bases at J, with 13 bases between. CDR3 sequence (DNA): TGTGCCAGCAGCCCCGCGGTAGGGTACTATGGCTACACCTTC. Translation gives CASSPAVGYYGYTF.

V usage is TRBV7-3 and J usage is TRBJ1-2; tentatively, D is TRBD1 (5 bases). Germline CDR1 SGHTA, CDR2 FQGTGA. Trimming cost V 2 bases and J 3 bases, with 13 bases left between them. The CDR3 has 15 amino acids. CDR3 DNA: TGTGCCAGCAGCTTACATAGGGACGGTGACTATGGCTACACCTTC. As protein: CASSLHRDGDYGYTF.

V gene TRBV20-1 combines with J gene TRBJ2-4; 10 bases match TRBD2. V shed 1 base, J shed 1 base, and the junction held 7 bases outside the gene matches. The V gene's germline CDR1 is DFQATT and CDR2 SNEGSKA (reference sequence). This CDR3 has 17 residues. This chain's CDR3 is CSARAEMTSGAKNIQYF. Here the CDR3 DNA reads TGCAGTGCTAGAGCCGAGATGACTAGCGGGGCCAAAAACATTCAGTACTTC.

The CDR3 loop is CATRQGEETQYF. The DNA of the CDR3 is TGTGCCACACGCCAGGGTGAAGAGACCCAGTACTTC. This chain connects TRBV19 to TRBJ2-5; D is possibly TRBD1 (5 bases). The V gene's germline CDR1 is LNHDA and CDR2 SQIVND (reference sequence). The CDR3 loop spans 12 amino acids. Trimming removed 10 bases from V and 3 bases from J, with 12 bases in between.

This clonotype has only a few counts. This rearrangement joins TRBV27 to TRBJ2-2; 8 bases are a match to TRBD2. V shed 7 bases, J shed 7 bases, and the junction held 5 bases outside the gene matches. The CDR3 extends over 13 amino acids. From germline, CDR1 is MNHEY and CDR2 SMNVEV (reference sequence). The CDR3 here is CASTAGTSGELFF. The CDR3 nucleotides read TGTGCCAGCACCGCCGGGACTAGCGGGGAGCTGTTTTTT.